These T cell receptor beta chains were read from a single sample in a study of low-dose radiotherapy and immunotherapy resistance in tumors. In TCRdb, the reads were re-called with MiXCR into one record per CDR3 protein. The table includes 80,000 or so distinct CDR3 sequences, less than 20% detected once. The sample in question was PBMCs, obtained after low-dose radiotherapy plus immunotherapy. All receptors derive from a male donor with prostate cancer. The CDR3 runs from the conserved cysteine through the conserved F or W. Each record gives: D gene, clone size, V gene, J gene, CDR3 DNA, CDR3 protein. D genes are given only for firm matches. Clone sizes are given selectively: once, few, many, or a class where the clone is expanded.

d_gene: NA; abundance: many; v_gene: TRBV6-1; j_gene: TRBJ2-7; CDR3nt: TGTGCCAGCAGTGAAGCCGGGACCTCGGGCTACGAGCAGTACTTC; CDR3aa: CASSEAGTSGYEQYF
d_gene: TRBD1; abundance: few; v_gene: TRBV9; j_gene: TRBJ2-2; CDR3nt: TGTGCCAGCAGCCCTCGACAGGGGGCGGTCGGGGAGCTGTTTTTT; CDR3aa: CASSPRQGAVGELFF
d_gene: TRBD1; abundance: NA; v_gene: TRBV5-4; j_gene: TRBJ2-7; CDR3nt: TGTGCCAGCAGCTCGTACAGGGGGTCCCCCTACGAGCAGTACTTC; CDR3aa: CASSSYRGSPYEQYF
d_gene: TRBD1; abundance: many; v_gene: TRBV7-2; j_gene: TRBJ1-5; CDR3nt: TGTGCCAGCAGCTGGGGACAGGGATATCAGCCCCAGCATTTT; CDR3aa: CASSWGQGYQPQHF
d_gene: NA; abundance: many; v_gene: TRBV6-6; j_gene: TRBJ2-7; CDR3nt: TGTGCCAGCAGTCAGAGGCAGGGGCTCTACGAGCAGTACTTC; CDR3aa: CASSQRQGLYEQYF
d_gene: NA; abundance: many; v_gene: TRBV7-2; j_gene: TRBJ2-5; CDR3nt: TGTGCCAGCAGCCAAAGCGGACCCCTGGGAGAGACCCAGTACTTC; CDR3aa: CASSQSGPLGETQYF
d_gene: NA; abundance: many; v_gene: TRBV10-3; j_gene: TRBJ2-1; CDR3nt: TGTGCCATCAGCTCTTTCGAGAATGAGCAGTTCTTC; CDR3aa: CAISSFENEQFF
d_gene: NA; abundance: NA; v_gene: TRBV27; j_gene: TRBJ2-1; CDR3nt: TGTGCCAGCAGCGATCCGGGCAGGGGATTTCAGTTCTTC; CDR3aa: CASSDPGRGFQFF
d_gene: TRBD2; abundance: many; v_gene: TRBV4-2; j_gene: TRBJ2-7; CDR3nt: TGTGCCAGCAGCCAAGATCGGCGGGAGGACTCCTACGAGCAGTACTTC; CDR3aa: CASSQDRREDSYEQYF
d_gene: TRBD1; abundance: many; v_gene: TRBV6-2/TRBV6-3; j_gene: TRBJ1-1; CDR3nt: TGTGCCAGCATGCCGGGTTGGGCAGGGGGTAAGACTGAAGCTTTCTTT; CDR3aa: CASMPGWAGGKTEAFF
d_gene: NA; abundance: many; v_gene: TRBV9; j_gene: TRBJ2-1; CDR3nt: TGTGCCAGCAGCGTAGCTCGCGGTACTTCCTACAATGAGCAGTTCTTC; CDR3aa: CASSVARGTSYNEQFF
d_gene: NA; abundance: many; v_gene: TRBV5-1; j_gene: TRBJ1-2; CDR3nt: TGCGCCAGCAGCCGAGACAGCACCTATGGCTACACCTTC; CDR3aa: CASSRDSTYGYTF
d_gene: NA; abundance: many; v_gene: TRBV29-1; j_gene: TRBJ1-5; CDR3nt: TGCAGCGTTGGGGCTAGCAATCAGCCCCAGCATTTT; CDR3aa: CSVGASNQPQHF
d_gene: NA; abundance: many; v_gene: TRBV11-3; j_gene: TRBJ1-5; CDR3nt: TGTGCCAGCAGCTCCGGACACTGGGATCAGCCCCAGCATTTT; CDR3aa: CASSSGHWDQPQHF
d_gene: NA; abundance: many; v_gene: TRBV20-1; j_gene: TRBJ2-5; CDR3nt: TGCAGTGCTAGAGACGGTTCGCGAGAGACCCAGTACTTC; CDR3aa: CSARDGSRETQYF
d_gene: NA; abundance: NA; v_gene: TRBV7-2; j_gene: TRBJ2-2; CDR3nt: TGTGCCAGCAGCTTCTCTGGGACACCCACCGGGGAGCTGTTTTTT; CDR3aa: CASSFSGTPTGELFF
d_gene: NA; abundance: NA; v_gene: TRBV7-8; j_gene: TRBJ2-1; CDR3nt: TGTGCCAGCAGCTTTCACCCCGGGGACTACAATGAGCAGTTCTTC; CDR3aa: CASSFHPGDYNEQFF
d_gene: NA; abundance: many; v_gene: TRBV28; j_gene: TRBJ2-5; CDR3nt: TGTGCCAGCACCTCGGGCCCCTCCGTGCGGGAGACCCAGTACTTC; CDR3aa: CASTSGPSVRETQYF
d_gene: TRBD2; abundance: NA; v_gene: TRBV20-1; j_gene: TRBJ2-3; CDR3nt: TGCAGTGCTAGAGGGGGCGGGAGAGGTATAGATACGCAGTATTTT; CDR3aa: CSARGGGRGIDTQYF
d_gene: NA; abundance: many; v_gene: TRBV29-1; j_gene: TRBJ1-2; CDR3nt: TGCAGCGTCGAGGAGAACTATGGCTACACCTTC; CDR3aa: CSVEENYGYTF